The clone carrying this T cell receptor beta chain has ten or more counts. 5'RACE with 10-nucleotide random UMIs produced the cDNA. TCRdb recomputed calls from the 5' RACE reads with MiXCR, one row per CDR3 protein. Of roughly 36,000 distinct CDR3 sequences listed, roughly 14% are singletons. The sample is drawn from a study of neurological immune-mediated disorders. The CDR3 consists of 11 residues. Germline V lookup: CDR1 ENHRY, CDR2 SYGVKD. The V and J ends lost 2 bases and 7 bases respectively, with 5 bases between them. The chain carries TRBV10-3 and TRBJ1-1, with D hard to call. Sample: PBMCs. The source is a woman between 45 and 65 years old with HTLV-1-associated myelopathy (HAM/TSP). The DNA of the CDR3 is TGTGCCATCAGTGAGGGGAGTGAAGCTTTCTTT. It yields the protein CAISEGSEAFF.